The entry below gives a single T cell receptor (beta chain) sequence along with its context. Germline V gene lookup returns CDR1 MNHEY and CDR2 SMNVEV (reference sequence). The CDR3 totals 13 residues. The V gene lost 5 bases and the J gene lost 5 bases, with 11 bases spanning the gap. TCRdb re-derived calls from the 5' RACE reads in MiXCR, one entry per CDR3 protein. The sample holds around 43,000 distinct CDR3 sequences, about 20% seen once. The sequence came from a female donor with breast cancer. V usage is TRBV27 and J usage is TRBJ2-3; tentatively, D is TRBD2 (6 bases). Sequencing input: naive CD4+ T cells sorted from a lymph node. Subset given: naive CD4+ T cells, CD4+CD45RA+CD25-. The DNA for the CDR3 is TGTGCCAGCAGTCGGCGGGATTTAGATACGCAGTATTTT. Translating gives CASSRRDLDTQYF.